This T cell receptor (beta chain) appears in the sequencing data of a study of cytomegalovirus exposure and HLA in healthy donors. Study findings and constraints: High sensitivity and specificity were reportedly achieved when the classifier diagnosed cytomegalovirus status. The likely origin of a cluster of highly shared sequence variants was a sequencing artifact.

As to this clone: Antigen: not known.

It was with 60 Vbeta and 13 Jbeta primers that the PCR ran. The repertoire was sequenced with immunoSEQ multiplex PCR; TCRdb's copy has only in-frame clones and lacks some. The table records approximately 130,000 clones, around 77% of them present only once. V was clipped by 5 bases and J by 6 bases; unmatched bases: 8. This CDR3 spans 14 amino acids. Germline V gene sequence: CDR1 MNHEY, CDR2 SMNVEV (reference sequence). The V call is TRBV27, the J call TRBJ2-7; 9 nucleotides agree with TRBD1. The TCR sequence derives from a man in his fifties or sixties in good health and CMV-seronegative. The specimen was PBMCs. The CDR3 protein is CASSLGTGRGEQYF. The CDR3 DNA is TGTGCCAGCAGTCTCGGGACAGGGAGAGGCGAGCAGTACTTC.